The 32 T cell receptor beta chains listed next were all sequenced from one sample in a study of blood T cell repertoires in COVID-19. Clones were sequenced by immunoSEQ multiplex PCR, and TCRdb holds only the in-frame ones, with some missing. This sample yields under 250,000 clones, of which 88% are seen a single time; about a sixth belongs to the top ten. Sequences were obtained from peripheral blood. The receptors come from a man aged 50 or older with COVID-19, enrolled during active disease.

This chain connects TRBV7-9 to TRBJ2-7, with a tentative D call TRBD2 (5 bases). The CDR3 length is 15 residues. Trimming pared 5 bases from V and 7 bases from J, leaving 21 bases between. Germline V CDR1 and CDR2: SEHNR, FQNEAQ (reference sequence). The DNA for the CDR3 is TGTGCCAGCAGCGCTACCGGGATCCAAGCTGGGGAGCAGTACTTC. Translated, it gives CASSATGIQAGEQYF.

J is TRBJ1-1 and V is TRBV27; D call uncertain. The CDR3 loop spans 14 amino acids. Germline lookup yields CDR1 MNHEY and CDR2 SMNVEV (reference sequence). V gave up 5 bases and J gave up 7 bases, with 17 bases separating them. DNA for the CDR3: TGTGCCAGCAGTCCGGTGGTGGGGAGCAGTGAAGCTTTCTTT. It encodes CASSPVVGSSEAFF.

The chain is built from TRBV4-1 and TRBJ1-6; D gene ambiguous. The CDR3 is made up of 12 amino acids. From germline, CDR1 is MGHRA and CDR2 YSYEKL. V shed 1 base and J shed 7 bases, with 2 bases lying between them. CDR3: CASSQANSPLHF. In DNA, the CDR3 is TGCGCCAGCAGCCAAGCAAATTCACCCCTCCACTTT.

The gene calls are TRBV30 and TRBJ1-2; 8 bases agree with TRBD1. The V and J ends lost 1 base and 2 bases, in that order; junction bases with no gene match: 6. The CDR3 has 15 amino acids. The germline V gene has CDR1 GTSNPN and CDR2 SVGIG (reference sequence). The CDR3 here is CAWSGGQGLNYGYTF. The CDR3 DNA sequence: TGTGCCTGGAGTGGAGGACAGGGCCTGAACTATGGCTACACCTTC.

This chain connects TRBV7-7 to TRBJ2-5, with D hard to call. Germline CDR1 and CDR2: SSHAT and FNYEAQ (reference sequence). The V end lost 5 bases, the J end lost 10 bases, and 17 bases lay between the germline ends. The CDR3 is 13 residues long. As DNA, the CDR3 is TGTGCCAGCAGCCCTTCCCCGTCCGAGTACCAGTACTTC. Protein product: CASSPSPSEYQYF.

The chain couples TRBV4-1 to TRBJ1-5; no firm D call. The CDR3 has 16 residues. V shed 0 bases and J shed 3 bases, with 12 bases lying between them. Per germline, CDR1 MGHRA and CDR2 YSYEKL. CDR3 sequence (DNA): TGCGCCAGCAGCCAAGACAAAGGGAGTGACAATCAGCCCCAGCATTTT. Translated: CASSQDKGSDNQPQHF.

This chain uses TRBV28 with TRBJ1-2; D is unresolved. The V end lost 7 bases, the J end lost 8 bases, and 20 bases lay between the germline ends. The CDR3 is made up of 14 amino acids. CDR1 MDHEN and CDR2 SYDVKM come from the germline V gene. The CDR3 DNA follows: TGTGCCAGCACCCCAAGCGGCTCCTGGTACGGCTACACCTTC. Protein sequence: CASTPSGSWYGYTF.

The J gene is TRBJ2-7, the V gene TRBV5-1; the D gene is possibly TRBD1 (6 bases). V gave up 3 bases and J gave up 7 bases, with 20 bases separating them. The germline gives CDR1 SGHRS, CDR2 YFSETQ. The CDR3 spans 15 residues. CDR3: CASSSGNTGSGEQYF. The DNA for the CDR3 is TGCGCCAGCAGCTCAGGGAACACAGGGTCGGGAGAGCAGTACTTC.

The CDR3 protein is CAISESPQGAGANVLTF. The CDR3 bases are TGTGCCATCAGTGAGTCTCCCCAGGGGGCTGGGGCCAACGTCCTGACTTTC. The genes are TRBV10-3 and TRBJ2-6; 7 bases match TRBD1. This CDR3 is 17 amino acids long. Germline CDR1 and CDR2: ENHRY and SYGVKD. Losses at the gene ends were 0 bases for V and 2 bases for J; bases not matched to a gene: 4.

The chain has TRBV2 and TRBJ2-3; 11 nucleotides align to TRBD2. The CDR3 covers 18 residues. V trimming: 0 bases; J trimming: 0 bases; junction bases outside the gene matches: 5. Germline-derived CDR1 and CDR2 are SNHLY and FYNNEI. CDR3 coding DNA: TGTGCCAGCAGTGAAGCGTGGCTAGCGGGGGGTAGCACAGATACGCAGTATTTT. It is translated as CASSEAWLAGGSTDTQYF.

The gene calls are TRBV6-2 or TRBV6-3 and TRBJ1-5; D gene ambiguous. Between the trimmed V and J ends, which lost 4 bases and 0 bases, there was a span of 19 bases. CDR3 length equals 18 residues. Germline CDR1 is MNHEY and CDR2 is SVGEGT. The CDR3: CASSSPTGRVNSNQPQHF. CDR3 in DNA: TGTGCCAGCAGTTCCCCGACCGGGAGGGTTAATAGCAATCAGCCCCAGCATTTT.

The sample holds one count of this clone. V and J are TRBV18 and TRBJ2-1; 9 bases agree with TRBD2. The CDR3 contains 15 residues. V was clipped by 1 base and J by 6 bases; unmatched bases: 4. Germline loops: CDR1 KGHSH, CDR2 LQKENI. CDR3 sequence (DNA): TGTGCCAGCTCACCACGGCCGACTAGCGGCAATGAGCAGTTCTTC. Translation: CASSPRPTSGNEQFF.

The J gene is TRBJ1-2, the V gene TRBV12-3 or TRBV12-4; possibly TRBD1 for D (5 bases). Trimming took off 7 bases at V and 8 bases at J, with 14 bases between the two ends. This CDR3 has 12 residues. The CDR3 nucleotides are TGTGCCAGCACCAGGGCCTCAAAGGGCTACACCTTC. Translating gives CASTRASKGYTF.

The CDR3 DNA reads TGTGCCAGCTCAAGGGGACAGGGAACTAATAATGAAAAACTGTTTTTT. Its protein is CASSRGQGTNNEKLFF. V usage is TRBV18 and J usage is TRBJ1-4, with 9 bases aligning to TRBD1. The CDR3 consists of 16 residues. The V segment lost 5 bases and the J segment 4 bases; nucleotides outside the gene matches: 8. Per germline, CDR1 KGHSH and CDR2 LQKENI.

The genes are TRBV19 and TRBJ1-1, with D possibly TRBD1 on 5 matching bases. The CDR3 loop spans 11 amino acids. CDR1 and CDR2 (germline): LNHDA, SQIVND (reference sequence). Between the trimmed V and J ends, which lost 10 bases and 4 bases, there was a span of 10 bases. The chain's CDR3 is CATWGGTEAFF. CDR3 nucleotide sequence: TGTGCCACCTGGGGGGGCACTGAAGCTTTCTTT.

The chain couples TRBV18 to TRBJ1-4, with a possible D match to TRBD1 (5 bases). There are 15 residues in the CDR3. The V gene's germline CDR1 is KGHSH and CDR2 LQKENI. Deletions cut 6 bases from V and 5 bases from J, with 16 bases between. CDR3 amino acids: CASSSFVGENEKLFF. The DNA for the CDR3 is TGTGCCAGCTCGAGCTTCGTAGGGGAAAATGAAAAACTGTTTTTT.

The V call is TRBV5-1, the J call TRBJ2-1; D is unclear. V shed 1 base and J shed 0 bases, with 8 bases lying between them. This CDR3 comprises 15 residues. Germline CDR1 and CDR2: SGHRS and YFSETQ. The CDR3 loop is CASSLSPSSYNEQFF. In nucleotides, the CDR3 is TGCGCCAGCAGCTTGTCTCCTAGCTCCTACAATGAGCAGTTCTTC.

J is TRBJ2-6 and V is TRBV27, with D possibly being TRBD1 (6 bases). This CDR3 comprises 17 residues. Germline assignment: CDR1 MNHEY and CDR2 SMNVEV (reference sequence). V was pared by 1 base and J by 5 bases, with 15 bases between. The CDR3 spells CASSLWSGGQRANVLTF. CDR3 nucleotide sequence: TGTGCCAGCAGTTTATGGTCTGGGGGCCAGAGGGCCAACGTCCTGACTTTC.

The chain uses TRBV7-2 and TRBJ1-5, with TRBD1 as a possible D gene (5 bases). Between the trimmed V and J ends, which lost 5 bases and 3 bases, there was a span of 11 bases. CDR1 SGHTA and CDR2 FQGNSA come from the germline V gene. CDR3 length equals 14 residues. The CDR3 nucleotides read TGTGCCAGCAGCCCCCTCAGGGCCAATCAGCCCCAGCATTTT. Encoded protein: CASSPLRANQPQHF.

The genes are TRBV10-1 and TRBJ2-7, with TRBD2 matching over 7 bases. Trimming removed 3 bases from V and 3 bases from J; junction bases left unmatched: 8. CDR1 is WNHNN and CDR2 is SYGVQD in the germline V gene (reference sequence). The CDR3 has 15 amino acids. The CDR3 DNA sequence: TGCGCCAGCAGTGATACCCCGACTAGCAACTACGAGCAGTACTTC. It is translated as CASSDTPTSNYEQYF.

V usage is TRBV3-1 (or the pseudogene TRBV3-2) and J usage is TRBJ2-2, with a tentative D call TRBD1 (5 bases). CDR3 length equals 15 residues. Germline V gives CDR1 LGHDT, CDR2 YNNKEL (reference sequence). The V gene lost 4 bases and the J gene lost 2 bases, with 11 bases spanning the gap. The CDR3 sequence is CASSPQGPNTGELFF. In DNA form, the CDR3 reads TGTGCCAGCAGCCCCCAGGGCCCCAACACCGGGGAGCTGTTTTTT.

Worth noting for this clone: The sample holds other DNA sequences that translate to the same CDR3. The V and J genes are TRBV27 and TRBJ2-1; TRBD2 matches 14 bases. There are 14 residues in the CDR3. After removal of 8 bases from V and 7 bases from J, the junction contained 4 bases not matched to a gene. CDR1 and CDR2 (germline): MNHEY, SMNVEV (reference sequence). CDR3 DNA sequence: TGTGCCAGCGGACTAGCGGGGGGTAGAAATGAGCAGTTCTTC. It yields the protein CASGLAGGRNEQFF.

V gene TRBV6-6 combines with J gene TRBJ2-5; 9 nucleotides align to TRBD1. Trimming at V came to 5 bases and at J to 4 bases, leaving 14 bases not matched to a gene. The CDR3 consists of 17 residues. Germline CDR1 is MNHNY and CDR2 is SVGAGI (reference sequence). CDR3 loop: CASSPLSGQGMGETQYF. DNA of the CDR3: TGTGCCAGCAGTCCCCTTTCGGGACAGGGAATGGGAGAGACCCAGTACTTC.

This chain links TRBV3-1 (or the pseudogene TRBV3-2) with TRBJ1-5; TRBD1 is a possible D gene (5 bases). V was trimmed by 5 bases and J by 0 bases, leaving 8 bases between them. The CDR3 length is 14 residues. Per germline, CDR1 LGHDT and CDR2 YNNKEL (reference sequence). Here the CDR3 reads CASSYQGSNQPQHF. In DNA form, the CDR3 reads TGTGCCAGCAGCTATCAGGGTAGCAATCAGCCCCAGCATTTT.

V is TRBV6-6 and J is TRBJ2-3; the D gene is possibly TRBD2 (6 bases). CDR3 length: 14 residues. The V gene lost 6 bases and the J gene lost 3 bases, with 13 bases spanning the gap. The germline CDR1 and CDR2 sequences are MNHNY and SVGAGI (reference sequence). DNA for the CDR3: TGTGCCAGCAGCCTGGGGGGAGGAACAGATACGCAGTATTTT. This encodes CASSLGGGTDTQYF.

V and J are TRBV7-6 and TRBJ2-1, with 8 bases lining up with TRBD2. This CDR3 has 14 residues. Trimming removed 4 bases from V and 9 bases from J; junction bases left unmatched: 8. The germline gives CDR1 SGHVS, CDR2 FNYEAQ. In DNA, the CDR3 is TGTGCCAGCAGCTCGGGACTAGAGGGTAGTGAGCAGTTCTTC. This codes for CASSSGLEGSEQFF. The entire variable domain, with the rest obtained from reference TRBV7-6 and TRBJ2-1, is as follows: GAGVSQSPRYKVTKRGQDVALRCDPISGHVSLYWYRQALGQGPEFLTYFNYEAQQDKSGLPNDRFSAERPEGSISTLTIQRTEQRDSAMYRCASSSGLEGSEQFFGPGTRLTVL.

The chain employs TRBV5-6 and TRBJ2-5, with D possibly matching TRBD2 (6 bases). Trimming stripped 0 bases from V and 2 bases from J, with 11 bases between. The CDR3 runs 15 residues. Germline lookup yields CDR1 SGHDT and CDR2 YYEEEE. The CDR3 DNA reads TGTGCCAGCAGCTTGGACGAACGGGAGCAAGAGACCCAGTACTTC. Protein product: CASSLDEREQETQYF.

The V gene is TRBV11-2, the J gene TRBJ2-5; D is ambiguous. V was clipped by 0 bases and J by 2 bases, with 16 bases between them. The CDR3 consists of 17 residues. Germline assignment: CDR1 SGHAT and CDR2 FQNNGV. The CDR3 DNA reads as TGTGCCAGCAGCTTAGATCCCCTGAGGCCGAAACAAGAGACCCAGTACTTC. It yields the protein CASSLDPLRPKQETQYF.

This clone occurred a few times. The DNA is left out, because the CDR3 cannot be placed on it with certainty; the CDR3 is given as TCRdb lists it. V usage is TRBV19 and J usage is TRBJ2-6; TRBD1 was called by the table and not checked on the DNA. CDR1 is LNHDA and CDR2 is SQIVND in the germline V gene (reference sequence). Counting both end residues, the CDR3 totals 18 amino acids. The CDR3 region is CASSLGHPSSSGANVLTF.

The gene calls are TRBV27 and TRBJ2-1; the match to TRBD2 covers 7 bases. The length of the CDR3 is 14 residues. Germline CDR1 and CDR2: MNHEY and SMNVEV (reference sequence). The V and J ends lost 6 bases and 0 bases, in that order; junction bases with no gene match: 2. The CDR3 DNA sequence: TGTGCCAGCAGGGGCGGGAGCTCCTACAATGAGCAGTTCTTC. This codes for CASRGGSSYNEQFF.

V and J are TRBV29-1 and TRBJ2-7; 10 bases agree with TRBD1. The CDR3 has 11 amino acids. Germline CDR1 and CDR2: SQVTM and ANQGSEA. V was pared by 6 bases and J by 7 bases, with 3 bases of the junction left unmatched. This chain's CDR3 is CSVGTGEEQYF. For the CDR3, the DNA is TGCAGCGTCGGGACAGGGGAAGAGCAGTACTTC.

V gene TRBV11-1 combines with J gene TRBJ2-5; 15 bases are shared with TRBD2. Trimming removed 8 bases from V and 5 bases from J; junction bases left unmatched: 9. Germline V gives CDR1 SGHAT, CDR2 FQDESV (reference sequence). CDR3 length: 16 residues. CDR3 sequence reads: CASAFGLAGGLETQYF. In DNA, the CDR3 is TGTGCCAGCGCTTTCGGACTAGCGGGAGGGTTGGAGACCCAGTACTTC.